The rows below give T cell receptor beta chains drawn from one sample of a study of blood T cell repertoires in COVID-19. Produced via immunoSEQ multiplex PCR; TCRdb's table is partial and in-frame only. The table shows fewer than 90,000 clones, with around 86% occurring only once. Sequencing was done on a sample of peripheral blood. These TCRs come from a man in his sixties or seventies with active COVID-19. The CDR3 runs from the conserved cysteine through the conserved F or W. D genes are given only for firm matches. Rows give clone size only sometimes, using once, few, many, or a class for an expanded clone.

TRBJ2-5 TRBV14 . . CASSQGISWETQYF TGTGCCAGCAGCCAAGGGATTAGCTGGGAGACCCAGTACTTC
TRBJ2-3 TRBV14 . . CASSPNRADTQYF TGTGCCAGCAGCCCCAATAGAGCAGATACGCAGTATTTT
TRBJ2-5 TRBV7-9 . TRBD1 CASSLVGTGRLKTQYF TGTGCCAGCAGCTTAGTCGGGACAGGGCGGCTGAAGACCCAGTACTTC
TRBJ2-7 TRBV11-3 . . CASSARTALYEQYF TGTGCCAGCAGCGCCCGGACAGCCCTTTACGAGCAGTACTTC
TRBJ2-3 TRBV7-9 . . CASSSGSSGDTQYF TGTGCCAGCAGCTCCGGGAGCTCGGGAGATACGCAGTATTTT
TRBJ1-5 TRBV24-1 . TRBD1 CATSDPGQGRQPQHF TGTGCCACCAGTGACCCGGGACAGGGGCGGCAGCCCCAGCATTTT
TRBJ2-3 TRBV10-2 once . CASIPVGGAVTDTQYF TGCGCCAGCATCCCGGTGGGGGGAGCCGTCACAGATACGCAGTATTTT
TRBJ2-1 TRBV14 . . CASSQDPAGPHNEQFF TGTGCCAGCAGCCAAGATCCCGCGGGGCCCCACAATGAGCAGTTCTTC
TRBJ2-7 TRBV29-1 . . CSVRDPYEQYF TGCAGCGTGCGGGACCCCTACGAGCAGTACTTC
TRBJ2-5 TRBV7-7 once TRBD2 CASSPGTSGPPAEYF TGTGCTAGCAGCCCCGGGACTAGCGGACCCCCGGCAGAGTACTTC
TRBJ2-3 TRBV9 few TRBD2 CASSPMGTGTSGPQHTDTQYF TGTGCCAGCAGCCCAATGGGCACCGGGACTAGCGGGCCCCAGCACACAGATACGCAGTATTTT
TRBJ2-7 TRBV5-4 . TRBD2 CATGSRGGEQYF TGTGCCACCGGTTCCCGGGGGGGCGAGCAGTACTTC
TRBJ2-7 TRBV27 . TRBD1 CASTSRTGRICEQYF TGTGCCAGCACAAGCCGGACAGGAAGAATATGCGAGCAGTACTTC
TRBJ2-1 TRBV11-3 . TRBD2 CASGGRPGLAGGLGNEQFF TGTGCCAGCGGAGGTCGACCGGGACTAGCGGGAGGGCTTGGGAATGAGCAGTTCTTC
TRBJ2-5 TRBV3-1/TRBV3-2 . . CASSPSGQETQYF TGTGCCAGCAGCCCTTCGGGCCAAGAGACCCAGTACTTC
TRBJ1-1 TRBV5-1 few . CASTPRGPRENTEAFF TGCGCCAGCACCCCGCGAGGGCCAAGGGAGAACACTGAAGCTTTCTTT
TRBJ2-7 TRBV20-1 . . CSAQTGFGQYF TGCAGTGCTCAAACAGGGTTCGGGCAGTACTTC
TRBJ2-7 TRBV7-9 . TRBD1 CASSLAGTGAPYEQYF TGTGCCAGCAGCTTAGCGGGGACAGGGGCCCCCTACGAGCAGTACTTC
TRBJ2-2 TRBV29-1 . TRBD2 CSARLAGGNTGELFF TGCAGCGCTCGACTAGCGGGGGGGAACACCGGGGAGCTGTTTTTT
TRBJ1-2 TRBV5-6 . . CASSAALTGYGYTF TGTGCCAGCAGCGCGGCCCTGACCGGCTATGGCTACACCTTC
TRBJ1-2 TRBV3-1/TRBV3-2 . TRBD1 CASSQGTGEGYTF TGTGCCAGCAGCCAAGGGACAGGGGAGGGCTACACCTTC
TRBJ1-5 TRBV3-1/TRBV3-2 . . CASSPSAGVHQPQHF TGTGCCAGCAGCCCATCTGCAGGGGTTCATCAGCCCCAGCATTTT
TRBJ2-7 TRBV6-2/TRBV6-3 . TRBD1 CASSYGQVGEQYF TGTGCCAGCAGTTACGGACAGGTGGGCGAGCAGTACTTC
TRBJ2-1 TRBV7-2 . . CASSFGLEQFF TGTGCCAGCAGCTTCGGGTTGGAGCAGTTCTTC
TRBJ1-3 TRBV10-3 . . CAISEPGSGGNTIYF TGTGCCATCAGTGAGCCGGGTAGTGGTGGAAACACCATATATTTT
TRBJ2-3 TRBV7-9 . . CASSRVAASTDTQYF TGTGCCAGCAGTCGAGTGGCGGCTAGCACAGATACGCAGTATTTT
TRBJ2-2 TRBV10-3 . . CAISSLRTPPNTGELFF TGTGCCATCAGTTCGCTCAGGACTCCCCCCAACACCGGGGAGCTGTTTTTT
TRBJ2-7 TRBV3-1/TRBV3-2 . TRBD2 CASSQDGAGGRYEQYF TGTGCCAGCAGCCAAGATGGAGCGGGAGGCCGCTACGAGCAGTACTTC
TRBJ1-1 TRBV6-2/TRBV6-3 . TRBD1 CASSLDRVTEAFF TGTGCCAGCAGCCTCGACAGGGTCACTGAAGCTTTCTTT
TRBJ2-2 TRBV5-4 once TRBD2 CASRGLAGAPGELFF TGTGCCAGCCGAGGGCTAGCGGGGGCCCCCGGGGAGCTGTTTTTT
TRBJ1-4 TRBV7-6 few . CASSLEIPGWGEKLFF TGTGCCAGCAGCTTAGAAATCCCGGGGTGGGGTGAAAAACTGTTTTTT
TRBJ2-4 TRBV3-1/TRBV3-2 . . CASSPGNRVDIQYF TGTGCCAGCAGCCCTGGCAACAGGGTTGACATTCAGTACTTC
TRBJ1-2 TRBV7-2 . . CASSPTGSRNYGYTF TGTGCCAGCAGCCCCACCGGGTCCCGAAACTATGGCTACACCTTC
TRBJ2-5 TRBV9 . TRBD1 CASSPHGTAETQYF TGTGCCAGCAGCCCCCACGGGACAGCAGAGACCCAGTACTTC
TRBJ2-7 TRBV7-2 . TRBD1 CASSFGQGGREQYF TGTGCCAGCAGCTTCGGACAGGGGGGGAGAGAGCAGTACTTC
TRBJ1-5 TRBV2 . TRBD1 CASQTGQGGQPQHF TGTGCCAGCCAAACGGGACAGGGGGGTCAGCCCCAGCATTTT
TRBJ2-7 TRBV5-4 . TRBD2 CASSFGAGAPYEQYF TGTGCCAGCAGCTTTGGGGCGGGAGCGCCCTACGAGCAGTACTTC
TRBJ2-1 TRBV4-2 . . CASSQDGLAEQFF TGTGCCAGCAGCCAAGATGGGCTAGCGGAGCAGTTCTTC
TRBJ2-7 TRBV6-5 . TRBD1 CASSPTGPAYEQYF TGTGCCAGCAGCCCGACAGGGCCTGCCTACGAGCAGTACTTC
TRBJ1-1 TRBV24-1 . TRBD1 CATSDTDRAAFF TGTGCCACCAGTGACACGGACAGGGCGGCTTTCTTT
TRBJ2-7 TRBV19 . TRBD2 CASSPPTTGGQYF TGTGCCAGTAGTCCCCCTACCACGGGGGGGCAGTACTTC
TRBJ2-1 TRBV6-6 . TRBD2 CASKGLAGGFEQFF TGTGCCAGCAAAGGACTAGCGGGAGGTTTTGAGCAGTTCTTC
TRBJ1-1 TRBV6-5 . . CASIRPGQQNTEAFF TGTGCCAGCATCCGACCGGGACAACAGAACACTGAAGCTTTCTTT
TRBJ2-1 TRBV13 . TRBD2 CASSFLAGGGRWEQFF TGTGCCAGCAGCTTCCTAGCGGGAGGGGGGAGGTGGGAGCAGTTCTTC
TRBJ2-3 TRBV7-3 . . CASSPGVADTQYF TGTGCCAGCAGCCCCGGTGTGGCAGATACGCAGTATTTT
TRBJ1-2 TRBV19 . TRBD1 CASSNRQGNYGYTF TGTGCCAGTAGTAACCGACAGGGGAACTATGGCTACACCTTC
TRBJ1-2 TRBV3-1/TRBV3-2 few TRBD1 CASSPRDRAGGYTF TGTGCCAGCAGCCCCCGGGACAGGGCGGGGGGCTACACCTTC
TRBJ2-2 TRBV18 . . CASSPEFGGGELFF TGTGCCAGCTCACCAGAGTTTGGTGGCGGGGAGCTGTTTTTT
TRBJ2-3 TRBV28 . . CASSLGARAPDTQYF TGTGCCAGCAGTTTAGGGGCACGGGCCCCAGATACGCAGTATTTT
TRBJ2-1 TRBV19 . . CASSIGSLLSNEQFF TGTGCCAGTAGTATAGGGAGCCTATTGAGCAATGAGCAGTTCTTC
TRBJ2-3 TRBV9 . TRBD1 CASSPGQGWEADTQYF TGTGCCAGCAGCCCGGGACAGGGGTGGGAAGCAGATACGCAGTATTTT
TRBJ2-7 TRBV9 . TRBD2 CASSAGTSGSGLGEQYF TGTGCCAGCAGCGCCGGGACTAGCGGGAGTGGCCTGGGCGAGCAGTACTTC
TRBJ2-7 TRBV28 . . CASSSSFGGLGEQYF TGTGCCAGCAGTTCTTCCTTCGGAGGACTTGGCGAGCAGTACTTC
TRBJ1-2 TRBV27 . . CASSFSARQAYGYTF TGTGCCAGCAGTTTTTCGGCCAGACAAGCCTATGGCTACACCTTC
TRBJ2-5 TRBV7-2 . . CASSLGHLGQTQYF TGTGCCAGCAGCTTAGGTCACCTGGGGCAGACCCAGTACTTC
TRBJ2-1 TRBV7-2 once . CASSSPGFRLNEQFF TGTGCCAGCAGCTCCCCGGGGTTTCGCCTCAATGAGCAGTTCTTC
TRBJ2-7 TRBV30 . TRBD1 CAWSWGQGRYEQYF TGTGCCTGGAGTTGGGGACAGGGCCGCTACGAGCAGTACTTC
TRBJ2-6 TRBV12-5 few . CASGLVPRSFGGLPVLTF TGTGCTAGTGGTTTGGTACCTCGTTCTTTTGGCGGGCTGCCGGTCCTGACTTTC
TRBJ2-1 TRBV7-7 . TRBD2 CASSRGLAGNNEQFF TGTGCTAGCAGCCGGGGACTAGCGGGTAACAATGAGCAGTTCTTC